This TCR beta chain was recovered during a study of blood T cell repertoires in COVID-19. Overall study context: Collection of acute and convalescent COVID-19 samples took place in the United States, Italy and Spain.

TCRdb's table, derived via immunoSEQ multiplex PCR, lists solely in-frame clones and lacks some. This sample carries approximately 100,000 clones, approximately 90% of them seen once, and the ten largest clones take about 18%. The CDR3 is 15 amino acids. Germline CDR1 is MDHEN and CDR2 is SYDVKM. The trim removed 5 bases at V and 5 bases at J, leaving 9 bases unmatched. This chain uses TRBV28 with TRBJ1-5; TRBD1 matches 7 bases. The receptor was isolated from a human donor with acute or convalescent COVID-19. The donor label of this sample is uncertain. The sample taken for sequencing was peripheral blood. The CDR3 coding sequence is TGTGCCAGCAGTCCTAGACAGGGACTCGATCAGCCCCAGCATTTT. The encoded protein is CASSPRQGLDQPQHF.